This TCR beta chain was documented in a study of T cells in Graves' hyperthyroidism and ophthalmopathy. Whole-study findings and limits: A 13 V-J model separated ophthalmopathy from stable hyperthyroidism.

V was clipped by 0 bases and J by 5 bases, with 4 bases between them. This CDR3 is built from 13 residues. Looked up from germline, CDR1 is KGHDR and CDR2 is SFDVKD. Authors of the study amplified TCR beta CDR3 regions from RNA transcripts. First-round RT-PCR of the TCR CDR3 relied on the HTBI primer set. MiXCR, run by TCRdb on the multiplex PCR reads, gives a single entry per CDR3 protein. The sample gives approximately 530,000 distinct CDR3 sequences, over 15% of which show up once; 15% to 20% is in the top ten. This clonotype has only a few counts. Its antigen is as yet unknown. Each 10 ml fresh peripheral blood draw supplied the PBMCs.

The source is a woman aged 18-30 years with Graves' hyperthyroidism. V and J are TRBV24-1 and TRBJ2-1; no reliable D call. The sequencing sample was made of blood. This CDR3 is CATSDLRDNEQFF. Here the CDR3 DNA reads TGTGCCACCAGTGATTTGCGGGACAATGAGCAGTTCTTC.